This TCR beta chain was retrieved from a study of blood T cell repertoires in COVID-19. Study at large: Material from acute and convalescent COVID-19 was sourced from the United States, Italy and Spain.

Repertoires were generated with immunoSEQ multiplex PCR, while TCRdb's copy carries only in-frame clones and drops some. Among about 170,000 clones listed, 70% to 90% were seen once. This clone was picked up one time. V was cut by 2 bases and J by 8 bases, with 12 bases left in between. The germline V gene encodes CDR1 MNHEY and CDR2 SVGAGI. The CDR3 loop spans 13 amino acids. The rearrangement uses TRBV6-5 and TRBJ1-1; D is perhaps TRBD1 (5 bases). The sequenced material came from peripheral blood. The sequence derives from a woman at least 80 years old with COVID-19, enrolled during active disease. CDR3 coding DNA: TGTGCCAGCAGTTACGGTGTCCGACAGGAAGCTTTCTTT. It translates to CASSYGVRQEAFF.